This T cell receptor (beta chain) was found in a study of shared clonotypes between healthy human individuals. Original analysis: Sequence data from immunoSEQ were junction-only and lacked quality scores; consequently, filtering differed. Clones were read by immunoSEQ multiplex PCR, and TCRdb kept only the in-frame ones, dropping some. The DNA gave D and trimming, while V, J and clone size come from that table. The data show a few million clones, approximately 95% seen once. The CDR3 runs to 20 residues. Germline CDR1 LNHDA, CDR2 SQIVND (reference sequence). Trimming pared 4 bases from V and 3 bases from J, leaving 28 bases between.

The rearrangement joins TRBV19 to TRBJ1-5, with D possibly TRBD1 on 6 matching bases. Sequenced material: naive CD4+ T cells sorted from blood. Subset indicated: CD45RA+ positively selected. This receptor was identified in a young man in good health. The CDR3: CASSTAPGHKKGGHNQPQHF. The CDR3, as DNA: TGTGCCAGTAGTACTGCCCCGGGACACAAAAAGGGGGGTCACAATCAGCCCCAGCATTTT.